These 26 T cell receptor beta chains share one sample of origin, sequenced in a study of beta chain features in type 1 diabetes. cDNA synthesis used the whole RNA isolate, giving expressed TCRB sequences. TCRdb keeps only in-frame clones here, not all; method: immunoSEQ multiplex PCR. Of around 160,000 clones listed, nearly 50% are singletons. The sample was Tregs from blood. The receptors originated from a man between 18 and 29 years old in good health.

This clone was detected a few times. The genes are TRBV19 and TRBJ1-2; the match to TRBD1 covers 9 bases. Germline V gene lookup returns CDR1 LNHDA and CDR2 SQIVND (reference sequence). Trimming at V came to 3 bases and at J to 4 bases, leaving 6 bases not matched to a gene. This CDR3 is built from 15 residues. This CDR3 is CASSIYRGRVYGYTF. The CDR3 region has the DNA TGTGCCAGTAGTATCTACAGGGGGCGCGTCTATGGCTACACCTTC. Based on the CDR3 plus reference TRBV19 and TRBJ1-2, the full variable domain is DGGITQSPKYLFRKEGQNVTLSCEQNLNHDAMYWYRQDPGQGLRLIYYSQIVNDFQKGDIAEGYSVSREKKESFPLTVTSAQKNPTAFYLCASSIYRGRVYGYTFGSGTRLTVV.

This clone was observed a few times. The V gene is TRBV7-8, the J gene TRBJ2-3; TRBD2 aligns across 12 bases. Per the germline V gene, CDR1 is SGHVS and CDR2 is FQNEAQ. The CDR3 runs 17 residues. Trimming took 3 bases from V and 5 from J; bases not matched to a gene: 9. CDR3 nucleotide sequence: TGTGCCAGCAGCTTCTCCAGACTAGCGGGAGCGGGAGATACGCAGTATTTT. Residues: CASSFSRLAGAGDTQYF.

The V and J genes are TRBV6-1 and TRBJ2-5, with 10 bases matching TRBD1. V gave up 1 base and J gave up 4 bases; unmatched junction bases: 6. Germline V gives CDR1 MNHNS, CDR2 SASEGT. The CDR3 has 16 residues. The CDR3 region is CASSEVWTGGRETQYF. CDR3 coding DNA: TGTGCCAGCAGTGAAGTGTGGACAGGGGGGCGAGAGACCCAGTACTTC.

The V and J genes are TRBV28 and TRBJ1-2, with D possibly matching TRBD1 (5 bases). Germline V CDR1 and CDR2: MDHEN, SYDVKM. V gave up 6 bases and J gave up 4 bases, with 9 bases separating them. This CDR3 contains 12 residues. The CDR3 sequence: CASRSGSYGYTF. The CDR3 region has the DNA TGTGCCAGCAGGTCAGGGTCCTATGGCTACACCTTC.

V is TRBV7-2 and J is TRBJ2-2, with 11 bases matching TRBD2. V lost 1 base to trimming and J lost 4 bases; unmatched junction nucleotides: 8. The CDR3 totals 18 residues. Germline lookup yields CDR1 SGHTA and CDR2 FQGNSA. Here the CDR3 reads CASSLVSLAGGLTGELFF. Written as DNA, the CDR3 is TGTGCCAGCAGCTTAGTTAGTTTAGCGGGGGGGCTCACCGGGGAGCTGTTTTTT. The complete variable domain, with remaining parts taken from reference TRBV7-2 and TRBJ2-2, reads GAGVSQSPSNKVTEKGKDVELRCDPISGHTALYWYRQSLGQGLEFLIYFQGNSAPDKSGLPSDRFSAERTGGSVSTLTIQRTQQEDSAVYLCASSLVSLAGGLTGELFFGEGSRLTVL.

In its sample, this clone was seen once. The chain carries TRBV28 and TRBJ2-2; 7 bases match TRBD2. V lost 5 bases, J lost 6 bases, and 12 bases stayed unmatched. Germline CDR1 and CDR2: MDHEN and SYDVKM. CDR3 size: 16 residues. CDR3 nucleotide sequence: TGTGCCAGCAGTCTAACTAGCGTCGGAGCGGCCGGGGAGCTGTTTTTT. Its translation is CASSLTSVGAAGELFF.

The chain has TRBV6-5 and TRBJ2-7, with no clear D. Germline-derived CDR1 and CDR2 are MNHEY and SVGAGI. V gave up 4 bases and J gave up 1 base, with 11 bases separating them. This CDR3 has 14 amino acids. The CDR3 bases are TGTGCCAGCAGTTCATTTGGTAGATCCTACGAGCAGTACTTC. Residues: CASSSFGRSYEQYF.

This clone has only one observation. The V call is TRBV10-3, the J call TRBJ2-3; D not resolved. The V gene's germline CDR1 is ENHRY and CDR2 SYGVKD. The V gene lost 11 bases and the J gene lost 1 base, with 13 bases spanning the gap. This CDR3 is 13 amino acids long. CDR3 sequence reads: CAVRPEGTDTQYF. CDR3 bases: TGTGCCGTACGACCAGAGGGCACAGATACGCAGTATTTT.

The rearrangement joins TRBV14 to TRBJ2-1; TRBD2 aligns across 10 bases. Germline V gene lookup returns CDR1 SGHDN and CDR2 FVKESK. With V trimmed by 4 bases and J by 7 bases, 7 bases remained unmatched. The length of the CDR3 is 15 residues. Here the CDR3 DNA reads TGTGCCAGCAGCCTGAGCGGGAGGGCTCGAAATGAGCAGTTCTTC. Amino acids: CASSLSGRARNEQFF.

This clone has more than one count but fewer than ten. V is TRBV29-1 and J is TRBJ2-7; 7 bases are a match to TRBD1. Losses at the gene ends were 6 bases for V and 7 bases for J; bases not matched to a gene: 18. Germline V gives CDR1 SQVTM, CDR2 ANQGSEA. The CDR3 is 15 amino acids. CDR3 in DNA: TGCAGCGTATCGTCCGTGGGGCAGAGGGGGCCAGAGCAGTACTTC. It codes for CSVSSVGQRGPEQYF.

The CDR3 protein is CASSVTSGGWTDTQYF. The CDR3 DNA sequence: TGTGCCAGTAGTGTTACTAGCGGGGGTTGGACAGATACGCAGTATTTT. The V and J genes are TRBV19 and TRBJ2-3, with 11 nucleotides matching TRBD2. Trimming at V came to 5 bases and at J to 3 bases, leaving 7 bases not matched to a gene. Germline assignment: CDR1 LNHDA and CDR2 SQIVND (reference sequence). The CDR3 extends over 16 amino acids.

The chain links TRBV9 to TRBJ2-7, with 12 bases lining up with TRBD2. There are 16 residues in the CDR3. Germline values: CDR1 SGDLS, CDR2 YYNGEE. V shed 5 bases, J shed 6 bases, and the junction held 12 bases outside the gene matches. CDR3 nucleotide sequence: TGTGCCAGCAGTAGAAACCCCGGGACTAGCGGGTCCGAGCAGTACTTC. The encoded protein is CASSRNPGTSGSEQYF.

CDR3 residues: CARPHRAGLEQYF. The CDR3 DNA reads as TGTGCCAGGCCCCACAGGGCGGGTCTCGAGCAGTACTTC. This chain uses TRBV19 with TRBJ2-5; perhaps TRBD1 as D (6 bases). The J call may be wrong; the DNA end is better matched by TRBJ2-7. This CDR3 spans 13 amino acids. The germline gives CDR1 LNHDA, CDR2 SQIVND (reference sequence).

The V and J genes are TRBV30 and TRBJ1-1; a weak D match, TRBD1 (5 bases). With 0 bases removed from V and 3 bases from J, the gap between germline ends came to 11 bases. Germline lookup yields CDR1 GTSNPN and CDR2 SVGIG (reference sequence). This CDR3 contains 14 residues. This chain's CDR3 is CAWSVTRADTEAFF. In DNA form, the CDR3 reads TGTGCCTGGAGTGTGACCAGGGCGGACACTGAAGCTTTCTTT.

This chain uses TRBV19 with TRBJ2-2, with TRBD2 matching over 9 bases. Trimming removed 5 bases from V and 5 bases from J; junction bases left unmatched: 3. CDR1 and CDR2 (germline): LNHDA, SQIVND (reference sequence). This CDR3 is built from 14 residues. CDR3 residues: CASSPLAGTGELFF. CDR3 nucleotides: TGTGCCAGTAGTCCCCTAGCGGGAACCGGGGAGCTGTTTTTT.

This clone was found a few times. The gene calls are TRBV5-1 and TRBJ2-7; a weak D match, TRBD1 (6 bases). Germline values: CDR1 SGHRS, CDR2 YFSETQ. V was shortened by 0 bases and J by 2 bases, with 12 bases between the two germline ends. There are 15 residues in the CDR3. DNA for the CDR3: TGCGCCAGCAGCTTGGGGACAGCAGAAACCTACGAGCAGTACTTC. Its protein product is CASSLGTAETYEQYF.

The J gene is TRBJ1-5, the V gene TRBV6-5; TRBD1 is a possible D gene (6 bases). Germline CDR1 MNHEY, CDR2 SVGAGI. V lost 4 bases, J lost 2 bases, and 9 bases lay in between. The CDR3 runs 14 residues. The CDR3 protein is CASSSRQGNQPQHF. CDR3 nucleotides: TGTGCCAGCAGTTCCCGACAGGGCAATCAGCCCCAGCATTTT.

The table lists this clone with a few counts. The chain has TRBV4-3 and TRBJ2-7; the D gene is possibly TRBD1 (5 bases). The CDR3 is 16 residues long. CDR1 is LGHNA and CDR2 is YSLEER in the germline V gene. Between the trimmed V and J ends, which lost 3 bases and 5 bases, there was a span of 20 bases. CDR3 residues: CASSQEAGAGFDEQYF. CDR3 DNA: TGCGCCAGCAGCCAGGAAGCTGGGGCAGGGTTTGACGAGCAGTACTTC.

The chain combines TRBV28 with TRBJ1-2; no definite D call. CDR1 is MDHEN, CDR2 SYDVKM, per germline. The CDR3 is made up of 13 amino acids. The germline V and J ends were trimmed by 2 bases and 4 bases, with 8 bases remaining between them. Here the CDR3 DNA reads TGTGCCAGCAGTTTACCGGGGTTCTATGGCTACACCTTC. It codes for CASSLPGFYGYTF.

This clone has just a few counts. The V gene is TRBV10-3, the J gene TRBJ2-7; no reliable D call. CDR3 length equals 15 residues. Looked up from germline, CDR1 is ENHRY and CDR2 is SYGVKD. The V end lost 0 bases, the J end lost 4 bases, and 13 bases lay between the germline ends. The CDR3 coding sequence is TGTGCCATCAGTGAGTCGAAGCTAAACCTTTACGAGCAGTACTTC. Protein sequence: CAISESKLNLYEQYF.

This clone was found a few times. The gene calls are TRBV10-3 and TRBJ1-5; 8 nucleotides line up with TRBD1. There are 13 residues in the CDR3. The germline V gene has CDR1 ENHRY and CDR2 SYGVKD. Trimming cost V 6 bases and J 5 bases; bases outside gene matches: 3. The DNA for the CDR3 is TGTGCCATCAGGGGACAGGAGGATCAGCCCCAGCATTTT. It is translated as CAIRGQEDQPQHF.

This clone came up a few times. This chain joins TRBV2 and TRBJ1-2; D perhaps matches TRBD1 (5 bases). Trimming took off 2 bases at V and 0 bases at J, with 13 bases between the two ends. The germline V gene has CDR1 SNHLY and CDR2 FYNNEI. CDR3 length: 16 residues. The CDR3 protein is CASSEQGGVSNYGYTF. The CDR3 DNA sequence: TGTGCCAGCAGTGAACAGGGAGGCGTGTCTAACTATGGCTACACCTTC.

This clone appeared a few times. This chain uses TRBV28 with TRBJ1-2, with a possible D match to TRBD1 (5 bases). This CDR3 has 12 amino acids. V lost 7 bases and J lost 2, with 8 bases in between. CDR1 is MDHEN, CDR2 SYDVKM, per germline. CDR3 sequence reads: CASTPGNYGYTF. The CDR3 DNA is TGTGCCAGCACCCCAGGGAACTATGGCTACACCTTC.

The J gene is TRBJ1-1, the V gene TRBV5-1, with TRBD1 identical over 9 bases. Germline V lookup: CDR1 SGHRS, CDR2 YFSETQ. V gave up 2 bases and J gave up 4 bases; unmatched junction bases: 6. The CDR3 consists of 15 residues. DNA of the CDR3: TGCGCCAGCAGCTTCCGGGACAGGGAGACCACTGAAGCTTTCTTT. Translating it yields CASSFRDRETTEAFF.

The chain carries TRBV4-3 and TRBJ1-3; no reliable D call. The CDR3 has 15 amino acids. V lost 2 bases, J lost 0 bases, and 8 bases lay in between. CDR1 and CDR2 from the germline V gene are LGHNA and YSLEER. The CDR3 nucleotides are TGCGCCAGCAGCCAATTCGGAGGCTCTGGAAACACCATATATTTT. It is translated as CASSQFGGSGNTIYF.

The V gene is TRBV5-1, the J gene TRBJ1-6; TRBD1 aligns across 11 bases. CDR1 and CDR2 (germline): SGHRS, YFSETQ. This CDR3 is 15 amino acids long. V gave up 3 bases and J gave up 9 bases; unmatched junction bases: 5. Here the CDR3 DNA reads TGCGCCAGCAGCTCGACCGGGACAGGGGGTTCACCCCTCCACTTT. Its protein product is CASSSTGTGGSPLHF.